The clone carrying this T cell receptor (beta chain) appeared a few times. Antigen: not known. This entry belongs to a study of identical twins. Notes on the study in general: Invariant T cells like MAIT and iNKT could partly confound the zero-insertion analyses. Modeled out-of-frame TCR alpha sharing in monozygotic twins fell below observed levels.

TCRdb analysed the 5' RACE reads with MiXCR anew, one entry per CDR3 protein. The sample has about 700,000 distinct CDR3 sequences; 8.6% are singletons. The germline CDR1 and CDR2 sequences are SQVTM and ANQGSEA. This CDR3 is built from 12 residues. Deletions cut 4 bases from V and 2 bases from J, with 8 bases between. This same sample was also taken into another study, of yellow fever vaccine responses in identical twins. According to that study: A vaccine T cell response that seemed partly convergent and partly personalized was reported in twins.

This clonotype was obtained from a woman between 18 and 29 years old in good health. This chain connects TRBV29-1 to TRBJ1-1; D gene uncertain. Sequences were obtained from PBMCs. DNA of the CDR3: TGCAGCGTTGGGAGGTATAACACTGAAGCTTTCTTT. It translates to CSVGRYNTEAFF. Together with reference TRBV29-1 and TRBJ1-1, the CDR3 gives the full variable domain: SAVISQKPSRDICQRGTSLTIQCQVDSQVTMMFWYRQQPGQSLTLIATANQGSEATYESGFVIDKFPISRPNLTFSTLTVSNMSPEDSSIYLCSVGRYNTEAFFGQGTRLTVV.